This paragraph reports one T cell receptor beta chain. Its antigen has not been determined. No much larger clone is present one base from it, and per-base qualities are unavailable. The data are from a study of OX40 agonist ivuxolimab in advanced cancers. About the full investigation: Ivuxolimab was an agonistic, fully human IgG2 monoclonal antibody directed against OX40 (CD134), a costimulatory receptor. Intravenous ivuxolimab was administered to patients every 2 weeks at six dose levels: 0.01, 0.1, 0.3, 1.5, 3 and 10 mg/kg. Of the 50 or so patients in dose escalation, about 20 had hepatocellular carcinoma, about 15 had melanoma, 9 had renal cell carcinoma and 9 had head and neck cancer. The dose-escalation cohort was 82.7% male with a mean age of roughly 60 years, ranging from roughly 20 to 85. Prior anti-PD-1, anti-PD-L1 or anti-CTLA-4 therapy was permitted, and approximately 40% of dose-escalation patients had received checkpoint inhibitors. Partial responses were achieved by three dose-escalation patients, of whom one had hepatocellular carcinoma and two had cutaneous melanoma. The point of sequencing TCRbeta in the periphery was to test whether ivuxolimab changed TCR sequence diversity and drove clonal T-cell expansion. The paper covers the monotherapy dose-escalation part of the phase I ivuxolimab trial, which included N ≈ 57 patients. Here is what the overall study found, with its caveats: Antigen specificity was not determined for the clonally expanded peripheral T cells. Low levels of normalized T-cell clonal expansion were also seen in some patients who did not respond. In the 0.1-3.0 mg/kg groups, partial responders were among the patients with the lowest normalized peripheral clonal expansion, particularly in CD8+ T cells. Clonal expansion of both CD4+ and CD8+ blood T cells was observed from baseline to week 6 at doses 0.1 to 3.0 mg/kg. After ivuxolimab, expanded clones were on average more numerous among CD8+ T cells than among CD4+ T cells.

The junction carries 14 bases between V and J, which are trimmed by 4 bases and 3 bases respectively. From the cysteine up to the phenylalanine, the CDR3 has a length of 15 residues. Only the CDR3 DNA stays, 45 bases, in frame from base 1. The germline V gene yields SNHLY for CDR1 and FYNNEI for CDR2. Genomic DNA was extracted from sorted cells for sequencing of the TCRbeta CDR3 region. The immunoSEQ Assay was used for sequencing of TCRbeta CDR3 regions. The clones in this table, taken by TCRdb from immuneACCESS, are in-frame only. Not every clone is retained; where verified, under half of the shortfall comes from an unresolved V gene, and the cause of the rest is unknown. The sample records roughly 92,000 clones, about 93% of which are singletons. The ten top clones hold 0.81% of the sample. The trial excluded patients who had a history of autoimmune disease or who were on systemic immunosuppression. Peripheral blood for TCR sequencing was collected from all dose cohorts at baseline, on cycle 4 day 1, and on cycle 7 day 1. The samples were taken from a phase I, first-in-human, multicenter, open-label dose-escalation trial of ivuxolimab. Adults with locally advanced or metastatic melanoma, renal cell, hepatocellular, or head and neck squamous cell carcinoma were enrolled in the trial. Before TCR sequencing, CD4+ T cells and CD8+ T cells from peripheral blood were sorted into separate populations.

The V and J segments used are TRBV2 and TRBJ2-3; TRBD2 might be the D gene, on 5 matching bases. The sequenced sample was CD4+ or CD8+ T cells sorted from blood, obtained in a trial of the OX40 agonist ivuxolimab. This sequence originates from an adult with an advanced solid tumor such as melanoma, head and neck, liver or kidney cancer. The CDR3 here reads CASSGSVPRTDTQYF. The nucleotide sequence is given as TGTGCCAGCAGTGGTAGCGTCCCAAGGACAGATACGCAGTATTTT.